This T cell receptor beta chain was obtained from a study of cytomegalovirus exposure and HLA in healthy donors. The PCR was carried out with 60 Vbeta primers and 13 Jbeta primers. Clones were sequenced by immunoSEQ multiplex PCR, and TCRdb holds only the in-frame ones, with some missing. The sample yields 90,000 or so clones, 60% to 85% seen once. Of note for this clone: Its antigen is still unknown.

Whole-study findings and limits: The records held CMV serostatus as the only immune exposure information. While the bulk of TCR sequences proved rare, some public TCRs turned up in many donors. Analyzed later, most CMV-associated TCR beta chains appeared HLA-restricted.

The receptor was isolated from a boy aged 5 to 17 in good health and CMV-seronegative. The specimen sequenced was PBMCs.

The DNA for the CDR3 is TGTGCCAGCAGTATACAGGGGGGGGTCTCGCCCCAGCATTTT. This sequence encodes CASSIQGGVSPQHF. This rearrangement joins TRBV28 to TRBJ1-5, with TRBD1 identical over 8 bases. Germline values: CDR1 MDHEN, CDR2 SYDVKM. The CDR3 is 14 amino acids. The trim removed 5 bases at V and 9 bases at J, leaving 9 bases unmatched. Together with reference TRBV28 and TRBJ1-5, the CDR3 gives the full variable domain: DVKVTQSSRYLVKRTGEKVFLECVQDMDHENMFWYRQDPGLGLRLIYFSYDVKMKEKGDIPEGYSVSREKKERFSLILESASTNQTSMYLCASSIQGGVSPQHFGDGTRLSIL.